This T cell receptor beta chain was captured by sequencing in a study of early T cells in non-severe SARS-CoV-2 infection. Regarding the study as a whole: Matches to VDJdb favored anti-spike CD8 responses and missed private and CD4 specificities.

The table lists this clonotype with many counts. No antigen is known for it. TCRdb re-analysed the 5' RACE reads in MiXCR, keeping a single row per CDR3 protein. The repertoire holds roughly 45,000 distinct CDR3 sequences, with about 4.6% as singletons. J lost 2 bases, V lost 5 bases, and 5 bases had no gene match. Germline V gene data show CDR1 as SGHTA and CDR2 as FQGTGA. This CDR3 spans 16 amino acids. Sequencing used whole blood. The receptor was isolated from an adult who was a healthcare worker with PCR-confirmed SARS-CoV-2 infection or an uninfected control (not recorded which). V gene TRBV7-3 combines with J gene TRBJ2-2; 10 nucleotides align to TRBD1. The CDR3 loop is CASSPTGGRNTGELFF. CDR3 bases: TGTGCCAGCAGCCCGACAGGGGGCCGAAACACCGGGGAGCTGTTTTTT.